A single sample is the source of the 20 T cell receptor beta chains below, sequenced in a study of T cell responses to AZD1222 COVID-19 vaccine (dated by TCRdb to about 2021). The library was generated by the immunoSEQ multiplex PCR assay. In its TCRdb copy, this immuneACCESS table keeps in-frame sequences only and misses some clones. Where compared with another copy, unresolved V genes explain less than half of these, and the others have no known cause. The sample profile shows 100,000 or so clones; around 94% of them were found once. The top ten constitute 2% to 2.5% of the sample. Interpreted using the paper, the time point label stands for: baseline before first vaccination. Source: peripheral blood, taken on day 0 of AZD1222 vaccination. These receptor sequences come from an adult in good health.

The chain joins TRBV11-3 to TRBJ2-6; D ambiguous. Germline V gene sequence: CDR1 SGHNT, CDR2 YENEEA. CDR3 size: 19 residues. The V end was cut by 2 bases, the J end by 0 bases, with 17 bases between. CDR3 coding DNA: TGTGCCAGCAGCTTACTATCGACAAGAAAGACCTCTGGGGCCAACGTCCTGACTTTC. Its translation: CASSLLSTRKTSGANVLTF.

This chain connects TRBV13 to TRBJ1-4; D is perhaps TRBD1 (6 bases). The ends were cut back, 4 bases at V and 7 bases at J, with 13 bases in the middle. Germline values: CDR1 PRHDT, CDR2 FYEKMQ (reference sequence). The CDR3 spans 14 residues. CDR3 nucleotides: TGTGCCAGCAGCTCCTCCAGGGGCGTTGAAAAACTGTTTTTT. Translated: CASSSSRGVEKLFF.

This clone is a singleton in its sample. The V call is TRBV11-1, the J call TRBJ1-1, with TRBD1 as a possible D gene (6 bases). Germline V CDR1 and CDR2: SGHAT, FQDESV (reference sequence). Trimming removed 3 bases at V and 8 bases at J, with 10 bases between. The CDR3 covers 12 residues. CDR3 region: CASSLNREEAFF. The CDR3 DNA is TGTGCCAGCAGCTTGAACAGGGAGGAAGCTTTCTTT.

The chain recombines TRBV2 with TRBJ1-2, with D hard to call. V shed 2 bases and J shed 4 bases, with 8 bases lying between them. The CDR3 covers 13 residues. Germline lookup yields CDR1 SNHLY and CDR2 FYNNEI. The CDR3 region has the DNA TGTGCCAGCAGTGAATTGTCGTCCTATGGCTACACCTTC. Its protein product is CASSELSSYGYTF.

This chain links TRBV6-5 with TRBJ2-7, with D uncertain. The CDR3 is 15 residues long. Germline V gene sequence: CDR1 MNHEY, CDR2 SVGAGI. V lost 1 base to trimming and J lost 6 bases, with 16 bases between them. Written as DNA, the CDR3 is TGTGCCAGCAGTTACTACACAGAGAAAGCTGGCGAGCAGTACTTC. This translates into CASSYYTEKAGEQYF.

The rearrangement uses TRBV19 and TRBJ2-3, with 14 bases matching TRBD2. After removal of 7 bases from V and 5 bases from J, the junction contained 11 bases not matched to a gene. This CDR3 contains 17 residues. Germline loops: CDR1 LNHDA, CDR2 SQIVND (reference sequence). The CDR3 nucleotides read TGTGCCAGTACCCCCCGGACTAGCGGGAGGAGAGGAGATACGCAGTATTTT. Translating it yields CASTPRTSGRRGDTQYF.

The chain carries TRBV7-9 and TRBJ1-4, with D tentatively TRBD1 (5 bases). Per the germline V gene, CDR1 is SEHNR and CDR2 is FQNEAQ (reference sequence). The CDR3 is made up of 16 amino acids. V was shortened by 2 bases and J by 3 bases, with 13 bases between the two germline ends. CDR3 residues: CASSLSRDGPNEKLFF. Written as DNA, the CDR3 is TGTGCCAGCAGCTTAAGTCGGGACGGCCCTAATGAAAAACTGTTTTTT.

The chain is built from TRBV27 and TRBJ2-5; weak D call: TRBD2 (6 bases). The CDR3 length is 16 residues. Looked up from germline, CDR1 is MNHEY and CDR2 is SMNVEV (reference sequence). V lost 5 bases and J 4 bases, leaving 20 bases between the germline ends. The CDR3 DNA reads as TGTGCCAGCAGTCCCCTATCGGTACTAGCCCGAGAGACCCAGTACTTC. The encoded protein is CASSPLSVLARETQYF.

The CDR3 loop reads CASSLEVGQMNTEAFF. The CDR3 region has the DNA TGTGCCAGCAGCTTGGAAGTGGGACAGATGAACACTGAAGCTTTCTTT. The chain recombines TRBV5-6 with TRBJ1-1; TRBD1 agrees at 7 bases. Trimming took 0 bases from V and 0 from J; bases not matched to a gene: 5. Looked up from germline, CDR1 is SGHDT and CDR2 is YYEEEE. CDR3 length equals 16 residues.

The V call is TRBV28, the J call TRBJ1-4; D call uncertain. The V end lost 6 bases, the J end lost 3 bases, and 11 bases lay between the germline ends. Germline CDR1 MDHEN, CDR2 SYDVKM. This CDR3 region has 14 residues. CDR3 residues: CASRYRRPNEKLFF. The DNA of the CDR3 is TGTGCCAGCAGATACAGACGTCCTAATGAAAAACTGTTTTTT. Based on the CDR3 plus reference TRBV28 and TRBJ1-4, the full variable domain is DVKVTQSSRYLVKRTGEKVFLECVQDMDHENMFWYRQDPGLGLRLIYFSYDVKMKEKGDIPEGYSVSREKKERFSLILESASTNQTSMYLCASRYRRPNEKLFFGSGTQLSVL.

The CDR3 spells CASSLGVDGNTIYF. The CDR3 nucleotides are TGCGCCAGCAGCTTGGGGGTAGATGGAAACACCATATATTTT. The chain uses TRBV5-1 and TRBJ1-3; D remains ambiguous. CDR3 size: 14 residues. Trimming stripped 0 bases from V and 3 bases from J, with 7 bases between. Germline CDR1 is SGHRS and CDR2 is YFSETQ.

CDR3 DNA: TGTGCCAGCAGTTACTCCGGGACAGCCGGAAACACCATATATTTT. Translating gives CASSYSGTAGNTIYF. This chain connects TRBV6-2 or TRBV6-3 to TRBJ1-3, with TRBD1 matching over 7 bases. The CDR3 spans 15 residues. The germline V gene has CDR1 MNHEY and CDR2 SVGEGT. J was trimmed by 4 bases and V by 0 bases; bases with no gene match: 3.

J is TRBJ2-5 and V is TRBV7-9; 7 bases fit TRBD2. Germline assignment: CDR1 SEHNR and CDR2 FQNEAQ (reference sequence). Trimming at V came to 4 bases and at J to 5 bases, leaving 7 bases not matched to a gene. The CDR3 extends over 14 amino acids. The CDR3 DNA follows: TGTGCCAGCAGCTCTAATTCGGGAGGCGAGACCCAGTACTTC. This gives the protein CASSSNSGGETQYF.

This chain's CDR3 is CASSPPQSNQPQHF. In DNA, the CDR3 is TGTGCCAGCTCACCACCGCAGAGCAATCAGCCCCAGCATTTT. This chain uses TRBV18 with TRBJ1-5; D ambiguous. V lost 0 bases and J 1 base, leaving 4 bases between the germline ends. Germline V gene sequence: CDR1 KGHSH, CDR2 LQKENI. This CDR3 contains 14 residues.

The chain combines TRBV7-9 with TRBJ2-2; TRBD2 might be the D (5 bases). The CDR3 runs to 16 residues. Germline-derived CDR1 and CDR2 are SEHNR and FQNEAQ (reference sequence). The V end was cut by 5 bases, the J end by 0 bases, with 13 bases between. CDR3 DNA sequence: TGTGCCAGCAGCCCCATCGAGGGTCCGAACACCGGGGAGCTGTTTTTT. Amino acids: CASSPIEGPNTGELFF. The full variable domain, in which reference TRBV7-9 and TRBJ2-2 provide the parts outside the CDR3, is DTGVSQNPRHKITKRGQNVTFRCDPISEHNRLYWYRQTLGQGPEFLTYFQNEAQLEKSRLLSDRFSAERPKGSFSTLEIQRTEQGDSAMYLCASSPIEGPNTGELFFGEGSRLTVL.

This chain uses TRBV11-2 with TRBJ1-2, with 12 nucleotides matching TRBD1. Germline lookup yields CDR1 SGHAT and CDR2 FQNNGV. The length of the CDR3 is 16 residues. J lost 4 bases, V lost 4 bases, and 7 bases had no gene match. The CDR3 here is CASSSLRDRGPYGYTF. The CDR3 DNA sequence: TGTGCCAGCAGCTCCCTCCGGGACAGGGGGCCCTATGGCTACACCTTC.

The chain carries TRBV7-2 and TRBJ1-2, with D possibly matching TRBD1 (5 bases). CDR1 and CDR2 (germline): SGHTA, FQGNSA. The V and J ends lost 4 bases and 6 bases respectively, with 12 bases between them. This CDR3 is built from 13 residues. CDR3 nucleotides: TGTGCCAGCAGCTGGCAGGGTTTAGATGGCTACACCTTC. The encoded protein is CASSWQGLDGYTF. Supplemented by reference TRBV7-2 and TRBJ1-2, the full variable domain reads GAGVSQSPSNKVTEKGKDVELRCDPISGHTALYWYRQSLGQGLEFLIYFQGNSAPDKSGLPSDRFSAERTGGSVSTLTIQRTQQEDSAVYLCASSWQGLDGYTFGSGTRLTVV.

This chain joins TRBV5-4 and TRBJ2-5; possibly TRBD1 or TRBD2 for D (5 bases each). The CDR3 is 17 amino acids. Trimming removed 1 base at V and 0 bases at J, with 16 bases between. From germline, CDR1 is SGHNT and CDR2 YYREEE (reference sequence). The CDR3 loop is CASSLLTGGLYQETQYF. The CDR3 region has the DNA TGTGCCAGCAGCTTGTTAACTGGGGGTCTGTACCAAGAGACCCAGTACTTC.

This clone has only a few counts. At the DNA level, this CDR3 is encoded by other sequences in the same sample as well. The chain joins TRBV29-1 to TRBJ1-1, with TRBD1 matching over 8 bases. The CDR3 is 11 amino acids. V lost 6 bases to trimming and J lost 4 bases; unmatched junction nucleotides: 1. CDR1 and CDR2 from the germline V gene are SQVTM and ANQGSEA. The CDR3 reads CSVDRGTEAFF. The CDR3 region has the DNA TGCAGCGTCGACAGGGGCACTGAAGCTTTCTTT.

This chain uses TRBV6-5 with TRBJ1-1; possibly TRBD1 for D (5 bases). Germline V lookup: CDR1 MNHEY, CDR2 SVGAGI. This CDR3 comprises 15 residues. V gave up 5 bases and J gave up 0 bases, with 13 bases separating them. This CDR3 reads CASSPLTVLNTEAFF. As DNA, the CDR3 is TGTGCCAGCAGTCCCTTGACAGTTTTGAACACTGAAGCTTTCTTT.